This T cell receptor beta chain appears in the sequencing data of a study of cytomegalovirus exposure and HLA in healthy donors. Trimming took 0 bases from V and 2 from J; bases not matched to a gene: 5. Germline loops: CDR1 SGDLS, CDR2 YYNGEE. CDR3 size: 15 residues. Primers included in the PCR were 60 Vbeta and 13 Jbeta primers. Profiled with immunoSEQ multiplex PCR; TCRdb holds only in-frame clones, not every one. The table has 70,000 to 95,000 clones, 60% to 85% seen once. Regarding donors, all were healthy bone marrow donors. A word on this clone: Its target is unknown.

General observations from the study: Clonal expansion was found to be greater in HLA-associated TCR beta chains than in equally common others in a later analysis. There were reportedly fewer N-insertions in an Asian-associated ancestry cluster than the approximately 640-donor mean, in a later analysis. While the bulk of TCR sequences proved rare, some public TCRs turned up in many donors.

Specimen: PBMCs. This receptor was taken from a middle-aged man in good health and CMV-seronegative. The chain has TRBV9 and TRBJ2-7, with 7 positions matching TRBD2. The CDR3 DNA reads as TGTGCCAGCAGCGTAGGGGGCCGGGAGGCCTACGAGCAGTACTTC. Protein: CASSVGGREAYEQYF.